The clone carrying this T cell receptor beta chain was seen only once. The antigen is undetermined. The data were obtained in a study of identifying expanded T cells in peripheral blood. Produced via immunoSEQ multiplex PCR; TCRdb's table is partial and in-frame only. This sample carries tens of thousands of clones, 84% of them seen once, and the ten largest clones take about 20%. Overall study results and limits: Over two and four weeks, about 15 and 19 clones changed, versus around 1.1 between replicates. Approximately two-week clone count variance significantly increased as total template count grew.

CDR3 size: 14 residues. V dropped 3 bases and J dropped 2 bases, with 11 bases sitting between them. Germline loops: CDR1 SGHDN, CDR2 FVKESK. Collection occurred without any documented infections or immune events in donors. The sequencing sample was made of blood. The TCR comes from a person aged 18 to 75 in good health. This chain uses TRBV14 with TRBJ2-7; D not resolved. The CDR3 nucleotides are TGTGCCAGCAGCCACCGCAGAGGAGCCTACGAGCAGTACTTC. This encodes CASSHRRGAYEQYF.